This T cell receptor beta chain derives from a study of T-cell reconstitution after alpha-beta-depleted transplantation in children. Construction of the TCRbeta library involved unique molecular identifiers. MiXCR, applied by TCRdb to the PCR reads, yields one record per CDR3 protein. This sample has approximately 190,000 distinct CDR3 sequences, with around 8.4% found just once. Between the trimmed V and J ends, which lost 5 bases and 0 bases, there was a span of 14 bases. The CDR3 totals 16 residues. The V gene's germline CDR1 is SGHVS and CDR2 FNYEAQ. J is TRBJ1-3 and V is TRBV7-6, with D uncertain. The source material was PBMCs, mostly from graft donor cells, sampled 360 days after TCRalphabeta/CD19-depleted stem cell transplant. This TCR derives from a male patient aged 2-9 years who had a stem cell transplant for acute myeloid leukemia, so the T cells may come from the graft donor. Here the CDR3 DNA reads TGTGCCAGCAGCCCCCGAGGCCCCAGCTCTGGAAACACCATATATTTT. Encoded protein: CASSPRGPSSGNTIYF.